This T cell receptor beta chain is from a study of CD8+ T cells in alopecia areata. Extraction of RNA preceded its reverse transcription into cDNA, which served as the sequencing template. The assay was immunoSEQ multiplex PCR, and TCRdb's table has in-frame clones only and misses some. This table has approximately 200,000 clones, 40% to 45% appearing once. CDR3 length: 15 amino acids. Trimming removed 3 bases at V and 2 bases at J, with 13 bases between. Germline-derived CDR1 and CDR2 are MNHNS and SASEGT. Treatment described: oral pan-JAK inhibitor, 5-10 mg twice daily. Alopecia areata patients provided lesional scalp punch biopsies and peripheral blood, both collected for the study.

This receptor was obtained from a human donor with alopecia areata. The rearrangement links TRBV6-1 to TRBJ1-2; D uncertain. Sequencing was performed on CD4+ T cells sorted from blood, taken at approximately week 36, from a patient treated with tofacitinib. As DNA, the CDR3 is TGTGCCAGCAGTGAGCGGGGTTTTGCAAACTATGGCTACACCTTC. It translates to CASSERGFANYGYTF.